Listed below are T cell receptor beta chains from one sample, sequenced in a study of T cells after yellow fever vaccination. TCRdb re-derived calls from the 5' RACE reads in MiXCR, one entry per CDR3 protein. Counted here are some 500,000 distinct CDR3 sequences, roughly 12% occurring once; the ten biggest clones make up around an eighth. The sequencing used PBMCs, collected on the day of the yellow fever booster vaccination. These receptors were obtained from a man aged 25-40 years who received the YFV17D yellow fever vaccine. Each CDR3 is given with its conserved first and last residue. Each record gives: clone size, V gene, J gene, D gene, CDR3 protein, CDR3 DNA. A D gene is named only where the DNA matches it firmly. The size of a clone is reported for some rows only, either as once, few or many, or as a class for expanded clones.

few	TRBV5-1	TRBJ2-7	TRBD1	CASTVWTGSYEQYF	TGCGCCAGCACCGTTTGGACAGGTTCCTACGAGCAGTACTTC
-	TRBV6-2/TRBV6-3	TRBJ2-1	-	CASSYHGTTYNEQFF	TGTGCCAGCAGTTACCACGGGACAACCTACAATGAGCAGTTCTTC
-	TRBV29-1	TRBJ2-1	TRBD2	CSVVALAGVYNEQFF	TGCAGCGTTGTAGCTCTAGCGGGAGTCTACAATGAGCAGTTCTTC
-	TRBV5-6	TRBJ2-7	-	CASSFRGAGLVRYEQYF	TGTGCCAGCAGCTTTCGGGGGGCGGGGTTGGTAAGGTACGAGCAGTACTTC
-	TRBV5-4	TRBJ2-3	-	CASSSQSPQQYF	TGTGCCAGCAGCTCCCAGTCCCCCCAGCAGTATTTT
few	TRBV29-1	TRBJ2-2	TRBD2	CSGRTSGTPGELFF	TGCAGCGGAAGGACTAGCGGGACCCCCGGGGAGCTGTTTTTT
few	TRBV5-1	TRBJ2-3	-	CASSPWLGAGLQDTQYF	TGCGCCAGCAGCCCCTGGTTGGGTGCGGGATTACAGGATACGCAGTATTTT
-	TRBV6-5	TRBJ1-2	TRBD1	CASSHSGTGGADGYTF	TGTGCCAGCAGTCACTCCGGGACAGGGGGCGCGGATGGCTACACCTTC
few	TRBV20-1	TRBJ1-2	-	CSARQGAANYGYTF	TGCAGTGCTCGGCAGGGAGCAGCTAACTATGGCTACACCTTC
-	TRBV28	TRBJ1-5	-	CASSLRGRVPNQPQHF	TGTGCCAGCAGCCTAAGAGGGCGGGTACCCAATCAGCCCCAGCATTTT
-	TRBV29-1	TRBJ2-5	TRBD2	CSVQSTSVGTQYF	TGCAGCGTCCAATCGACTAGCGTGGGGACCCAGTACTTC
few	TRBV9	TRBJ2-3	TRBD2	CASSVTSGGTDTQYF	TGTGCCAGCAGCGTAACTAGCGGAGGAACAGATACGCAGTATTTT
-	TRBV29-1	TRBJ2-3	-	CSVLKLLGDTQYF	TGCAGCGTTTTAAAACTTTTAGGAGATACGCAGTATTTT
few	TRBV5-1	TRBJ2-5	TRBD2	CASSHGLASEPQYF	TGCGCCAGCAGCCACGGACTAGCGTCAGAGCCCCAGTACTTC
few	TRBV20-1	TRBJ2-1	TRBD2	CSVTTSGSHEQFF	TGCAGTGTTACGACTAGCGGGAGCCATGAGCAGTTCTTC
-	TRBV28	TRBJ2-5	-	CASSPPGNGETQYF	TGTGCCAGCAGTCCCCCCGGAAACGGAGAGACCCAGTACTTC
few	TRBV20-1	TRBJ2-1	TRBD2	CSARPGTSGRYNEQFF	TGCAGTGCTAGACCAGGGACTAGCGGGAGGTACAATGAGCAGTTCTTC
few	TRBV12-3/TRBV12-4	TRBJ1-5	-	CASMKRGPQHF	TGTGCCAGCATGAAAAGGGGGCCCCAGCATTTT
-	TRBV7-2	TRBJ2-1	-	CASSPHPNEQFF	TGTGCCAGCAGCCCCCATCCCAATGAGCAGTTCTTC
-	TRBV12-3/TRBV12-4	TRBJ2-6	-	CASSPSRANVLTF	TGTGCCAGCAGCCCTTCACGGGCCAACGTCCTGACTTTC
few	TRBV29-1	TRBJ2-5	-	CSALPYQETQYF	TGCAGCGCACTCCCTTACCAAGAGACCCAGTACTTC
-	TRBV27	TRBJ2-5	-	CASSRGRPGETQYF	TGTGCCAGCAGCCGCGGACGCCCGGGAGAGACCCAGTACTTC
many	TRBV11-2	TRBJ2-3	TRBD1	CASSRRAGQGEGRTDTQYF	TGTGCCAGCAGCCGGAGGGCAGGACAGGGGGAGGGCAGAACAGATACGCAGTATTTT
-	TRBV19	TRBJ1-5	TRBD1	CASTGTGVIPFNQPQHF	TGTGCCAGTACCGGGACAGGGGTGATCCCTTTCAATCAGCCCCAGCATTTT
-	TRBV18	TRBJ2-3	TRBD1	CASSPGQGASDTQYF	TGTGCCAGCTCACCAGGGCAGGGGGCCTCAGATACGCAGTATTTT
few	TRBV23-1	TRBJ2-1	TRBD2	CASSHKLAGALNEQFF	TGCGCCAGCAGTCACAAACTAGCGGGAGCGTTGAATGAGCAGTTCTTC
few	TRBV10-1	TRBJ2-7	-	CASSELRELGEQYF	TGCGCCAGCAGTGAATTGCGGGAACTTGGCGAGCAGTACTTC
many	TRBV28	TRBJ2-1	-	CASSFRLGTNEQFF	TGTGCCAGCAGTTTTCGACTCGGGACTAATGAGCAGTTCTTC
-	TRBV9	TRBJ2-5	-	CASSVERGAATFETQYF	TGTGCCAGCAGCGTAGAACGGGGGGCGGCGACCTTTGAGACCCAGTACTTC
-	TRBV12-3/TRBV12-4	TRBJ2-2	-	CASSFEGHNTGELFF	TGTGCCAGCAGTTTCGAGGGGCACAACACCGGGGAGCTGTTTTTT
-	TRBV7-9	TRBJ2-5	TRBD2	CARSGTSGMDF	TGTGCCAGATCCGGGACTAGCGGGATGGACTTC
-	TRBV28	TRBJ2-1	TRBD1	CASSFGLGQGKREQFF	TGTGCCAGCAGTTTTGGACTGGGACAGGGGAAACGTGAGCAGTTCTTC
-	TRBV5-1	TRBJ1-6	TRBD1	CASGLRDRVNSPLHF	TGCGCCAGCGGGCTCCGGGACAGAGTTAATTCACCCCTCCACTTT
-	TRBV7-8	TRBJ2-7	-	CASRPGPVPYEQYF	TGTGCCAGCAGGCCGGGTCCGGTTCCGTACGAGCAGTACTTC
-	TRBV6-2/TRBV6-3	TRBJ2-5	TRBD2	CATGGWETQYF	TGTGCCACCGGGGGGTGGGAGACCCAGTACTTC
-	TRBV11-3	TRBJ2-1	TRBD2	CASTPSGITNEQFF	TGTGCCAGCACCCCCAGCGGGATTACCAATGAGCAGTTCTTC
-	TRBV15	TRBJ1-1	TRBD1	CATRRPGQGKMYEAFF	TGTGCCACCAGGAGACCGGGACAGGGGAAAATGTATGAAGCTTTCTTT
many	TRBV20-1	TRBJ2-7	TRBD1	CSASLPTGKITYEQYF	TGCAGTGCTAGTCTCCCGACAGGGAAAATAACCTACGAGCAGTACTTC
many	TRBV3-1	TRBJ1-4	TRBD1	CASSPPRGGGYEKLFF	TGTGCCAGCAGCCCTCCCCGGGGAGGGGGCTACGAAAAACTGTTTTTT
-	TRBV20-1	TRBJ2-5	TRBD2	CSAPGTSSETQYF	TGCAGTGCCCCCGGGACTAGTTCAGAGACCCAGTACTTC
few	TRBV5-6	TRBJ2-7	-	CASSLVPRGEQYF	TGTGCCAGCAGCTTGGTTCCGCGGGGCGAGCAGTACTTC
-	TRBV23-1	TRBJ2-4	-	CASSQSKLLEGELAKNIQYF	TGCGCCAGCAGTCAATCTAAACTGTTGGAGGGAGAGTTAGCCAAAAACATTCAGTACTTC